The 18 T cell receptor beta chains below were found in one sample sequenced in a study of Graves' ophthalmopathy and Graves' hyperthyroidism. RNA transcripts yielded amplified TCR beta CDR3 regions. In the first round, RT-PCR was carried out with HTBI primers, and a multiplex PCR formed the second round. TCRdb re-analysed the multiplex PCR reads in MiXCR, keeping a single row per CDR3 protein. The top ten clones hold approximately 39% of a sample with a few hundred thousand distinct CDR3 sequences, about 22% of them seen once. The sample taken for sequencing was peripheral blood. Receptors were obtained from a woman in her fifties or sixties with Graves' ophthalmopathy.

This clonotype was recorded at least ten times. The chain employs TRBV5-1 and TRBJ2-7; 14 bases match TRBD2. Germline trimming cut 4 bases from V and 4 bases from J; bases unmatched to any gene: 10. The CDR3 is 17 amino acids. Germline V gene lookup returns CDR1 SGHRS and CDR2 YFSETQ. The CDR3: CASSLNPGTSGSYEQYF. In DNA, the CDR3 is TGCGCCAGCAGCCTGAACCCCGGGACTAGCGGGAGTTACGAGCAGTACTTC.

V is TRBV28 and J is TRBJ2-5, with a possible D match to TRBD1 (6 bases). Looked up from germline, CDR1 is MDHEN and CDR2 is SYDVKM. The CDR3 consists of 16 residues. Trimming shortened V by 6 bases and J by 5 bases, and 22 bases separated the two germline ends. Here the CDR3 DNA reads TGTGCCAGCAGAATCACTCCAGGACAGAGAACGGAGACCCAGTACTTC. Its translation: CASRITPGQRTETQYF. Drawing the rest from reference TRBV28 and TRBJ2-5, the complete variable domain is DVKVTQSSRYLVKRTGEKVFLECVQDMDHENMFWYRQDPGLGLRLIYFSYDVKMKEKGDIPEGYSVSREKKERFSLILESASTNQTSMYLCASRITPGQRTETQYFGPGTRLLVL.

This clonotype appeared many times. The rearrangement joins TRBV12-3 or TRBV12-4 to TRBJ2-3; 16 positions match TRBD2. The V and J ends lost 0 bases and 3 bases, in that order; junction bases with no gene match: 3. The CDR3 covers 18 residues. The CDR3 region has the DNA TGTGCCAGCAGTTTAGCGGTGGGACTAGCGGGAGGGACAGATACGCAGTATTTT. Protein: CASSLAVGLAGGTDTQYF.

This clonotype appeared many times. V is TRBV28 and J is TRBJ2-7; TRBD2 aligns across 10 bases. The V gene end was trimmed by 5 bases and the J gene end by 3 bases; junction bases not matched to a gene: 7. Germline V CDR1 and CDR2: MDHEN, SYDVKM. This CDR3 has 15 amino acids. This CDR3 is CASSTPSGRIYEQYF. The CDR3 DNA reads as TGTGCCAGCAGTACTCCTAGCGGGAGAATCTACGAGCAGTACTTC.

This clonotype was counted a few times. The chain joins TRBV3-1 to TRBJ2-5; D is possibly TRBD1 (6 bases). CDR1 LGHDT and CDR2 YNNKEL come from the germline V gene (reference sequence). CDR3 length: 13 residues. V dropped 6 bases and J dropped 5 bases, with 13 bases sitting between them. DNA for the CDR3: TGTGCCAGCAGAGGTGGGGGCTACGAGACCCAGTACTTC. It translates to CASRGGGYETQYF.

This clonotype was detected many times. This chain connects TRBV5-6 to TRBJ2-7, with D possibly TRBD2 on 6 matching bases. Trimming stripped 4 bases from V and 0 bases from J, with 14 bases between. The CDR3 loop spans 15 amino acids. CDR1 is SGHDT and CDR2 is YYEEEE in the germline V gene. The CDR3 sequence is CASSGGIPHSYEQYF. In nucleotides, the CDR3 is TGTGCCAGCAGCGGCGGGATCCCGCACTCCTACGAGCAGTACTTC.

This clonotype was seen repeatedly, ten times or more. The V and J genes are TRBV14 and TRBJ1-1; D remains unclear. The CDR3 has 13 amino acids. V was trimmed by 6 bases and J by 2 bases, leaving 10 bases between them. Germline V lookup: CDR1 SGHDN, CDR2 FVKESK. The CDR3: CASRWKGNTEAFF. CDR3 sequence (DNA): TGTGCCAGCAGATGGAAGGGAAACACTGAAGCTTTCTTT.

The CDR3 reads CASSEGRLAGTARQYF. Written as DNA, the CDR3 is TGTGCCAGCAGTGAAGGTCGGCTAGCGGGGACCGCGAGGCAGTACTTC. The chain is built from TRBV6-1 and TRBJ2-7; the match to TRBD2 covers 9 bases. The CDR3 length is 16 residues. V dropped 1 base and J dropped 9; count of bases not matched to a gene: 13. The germline V gene encodes CDR1 MNHNS and CDR2 SASEGT.

This clonotype has only a few counts. The V call is TRBV30, the J call TRBJ1-1, with D hard to call. With 3 bases removed from V and 1 base from J, the gap between germline ends came to 9 bases. This CDR3 comprises 13 residues. Germline loops: CDR1 GTSNPN, CDR2 SVGIG (reference sequence). The CDR3 is CAWSETGNTEAFF. In DNA form, the CDR3 reads TGTGCCTGGAGCGAGACTGGGAACACTGAAGCTTTCTTT.

This clonotype was observed many times. J is TRBJ2-2 and V is TRBV19; possibly TRBD1 for D (6 bases). The germline gives CDR1 LNHDA, CDR2 SQIVND (reference sequence). The CDR3 loop spans 16 amino acids. V dropped 5 bases and J dropped 0 bases, with 13 bases sitting between them. The CDR3 nucleotides read TGTGCCAGTAGTCCCACTAGGACAGCGAACACCGGGGAGCTGTTTTTT. Amino acid sequence: CASSPTRTANTGELFF.

V is TRBV7-9 and J is TRBJ2-7; tentatively, D is TRBD1 (6 bases). V was clipped by 5 bases and J by 4 bases, with 15 bases between them. The CDR3 extends over 14 amino acids. Looked up from germline, CDR1 is SEHNR and CDR2 is FQNEAQ (reference sequence). In DNA form, the CDR3 reads TGTGCCAGCAGCCCCAGGGGATTTGGGTACGAGCAGTACTTC. It is translated as CASSPRGFGYEQYF.

This clonotype was seen at least ten times. The chain links TRBV20-1 to TRBJ1-1, with 10 bases identical to TRBD1. The V segment lost 3 bases and the J segment 6 bases; nucleotides outside the gene matches: 10. The CDR3 runs 15 residues. Germline V CDR1 and CDR2: DFQATT, SNEGSKA (reference sequence). This chain's CDR3 is CSARDPTGGSSEAFF. CDR3 DNA sequence: TGCAGTGCTAGGGACCCGACAGGGGGCTCCTCTGAAGCTTTCTTT.

The table lists this clonotype with a few counts. V and J are TRBV19 and TRBJ1-1, with a possible D match to TRBD1 (6 bases). Trimming removed 0 bases from V and 0 bases from J, with 11 bases in between. Germline V CDR1 and CDR2: LNHDA, SQIVND (reference sequence). The CDR3 sequence is 16 residues long. CDR3 in amino acids: CASSIDSRGLNTEAFF. The CDR3 DNA reads as TGTGCCAGTAGTATAGACAGCCGGGGGCTGAACACTGAAGCTTTCTTT.

This clonotype was seen at least ten times. The V gene is TRBV27, the J gene TRBJ1-2, with TRBD1 matching 7 bases. V shed 6 bases, J shed 0 bases, and the junction held 1 base outside the gene matches. Germline CDR1 MNHEY, CDR2 SMNVEV (reference sequence). The length of the CDR3 is 13 residues. CDR3 DNA sequence: TGTGCCAGCAGGACAGGGCCTAACTATGGCTACACCTTC. Protein product: CASRTGPNYGYTF.

This clonotype was picked up many times. The CDR3 DNA reads as TGCAGTGCTAGGGACCGGACACACTATGGCTACACCTTC. Translating it yields CSARDRTHYGYTF. The gene calls are TRBV20-1 and TRBJ1-2; possible D gene TRBD1, 5 bases. Trimming stripped 3 bases from V and 3 bases from J, with 11 bases between. CDR3 length: 13 amino acids. From germline, CDR1 is DFQATT and CDR2 SNEGSKA (reference sequence).

This clonotype was observed many times. The chain is built from TRBV27 and TRBJ2-7, with D perhaps matching TRBD2 (5 bases). The CDR3 totals 13 residues. Germline V gene sequence: CDR1 MNHEY, CDR2 SMNVEV (reference sequence). V was shortened by 4 bases and J by 2 bases, with 9 bases between the two germline ends. In DNA form, the CDR3 reads TGTGCCAGCAGTTGGACTCTGACCTACGAGCAGTACTTC. Residues: CASSWTLTYEQYF.

The chain carries TRBV12-3 or TRBV12-4 and TRBJ2-7; 7 nucleotides line up with TRBD1. The J segment lost 3 bases and the V segment lost 5 bases, leaving 19 bases of the junction unmatched. The CDR3 is 18 residues long. DNA of the CDR3: TGTGCCAGCAGTCCGCGGCGACTGACAGGGTTGAAAGACTACGAGCAGTACTTC. Its translation: CASSPRRLTGLKDYEQYF.

The chain combines TRBV7-3 with TRBJ2-7; tentatively, D is TRBD1 or TRBD2 (5 bases each). Germline lookup yields CDR1 SGHTA and CDR2 FQGTGA. Trimming took off 4 bases at V and 5 bases at J, with 18 bases between the two ends. This CDR3 is built from 15 residues. CDR3 sequence reads: CASSSGAGTGNEQYF. The CDR3, as DNA: TGTGCCAGCAGCTCGGGTGCAGGGACCGGGAACGAGCAGTACTTC.